These 21 T cell receptor beta chains share one sample of origin, sequenced in a study of T cell repertoires in cytomegalovirus infection. Which antigens these TCRs recognize remains unknown. Each CDR3 protein is one row after TCRdb ran MiXCR on the reads. The data show some 920,000 distinct CDR3 sequences, around a third seen once. The sample here was cultured CD8+ T cells from PBMCs, taken from culture after CMV antigen stimulation. The origin of the receptors is a human donor in good health (CMV status not recorded). Some clones in this sample may be carry-over from other donors' samples.

This clonotype was recorded at least ten times. The rearrangement joins TRBV4-1 to TRBJ2-3, with 8 nucleotides matching TRBD2. The CDR3 loop spans 18 amino acids. Trimming removed 0 bases from V and 5 bases from J; junction bases left unmatched: 13. Germline V gives CDR1 MGHRA, CDR2 YSYEKL. The CDR3: CASSQDSPQVAGLDTQYF. The CDR3 DNA is TGCGCCAGCAGCCAAGATAGCCCCCAGGTAGCGGGGTTAGATACGCAGTATTTT.

Of note for this clonotype: At one of its ends the junction is not consistent with the germline gene, which may arise from a read error. In nucleotides, the CDR3 is TGTGTCAGCAGCCAAGATAGAGGTTACACTGAAGCTTTCTTT. Translation gives CVSSQDRGYTEAFF. The chain uses TRBV4-1 and TRBJ1-1, with D unclear. This CDR3 is 14 amino acids long. CDR1 MGHRA and CDR2 YSYEKL come from the germline V gene.

The chain employs TRBV19 and TRBJ1-2; D remains unclear. This CDR3 is built from 14 residues. Deletions cut 7 bases from V and 8 bases from J, with 20 bases between. Germline CDR1 and CDR2: LNHDA and SQIVND (reference sequence). CDR3 sequence reads: CASTPEMGSRGYTF. CDR3 in DNA: TGTGCCAGTACCCCGGAAATGGGATCGCGGGGCTACACCTTC.

The table lists this clonotype with many counts. The chain combines TRBV28 with TRBJ2-5, with 11 nucleotides matching TRBD2. Germline lookup yields CDR1 MDHEN and CDR2 SYDVKM. Trimming cost V 4 bases and J 2 bases; bases outside gene matches: 9. This CDR3 spans 17 amino acids. The CDR3 sequence is CASSSIPGLADQETQYF. CDR3 DNA sequence: TGTGCCAGCAGTTCCATTCCGGGACTAGCGGATCAAGAGACCCAGTACTTC.

This clonotype was seen more than once but under ten times. V gene TRBV6-6 combines with J gene TRBJ2-1; D gene ambiguous. Germline V gene data show CDR1 as MNHNY and CDR2 as SVGAGI (reference sequence). V lost 5 bases and J 7 bases, leaving 9 bases between the germline ends. The CDR3 is 12 amino acids. CDR3 sequence: CASSDLANEQFF. The CDR3 DNA follows: TGTGCCAGCAGTGACCTGGCGAATGAGCAGTTCTTC.

CDR3 region: CASSIGRNTQYF. In DNA, the CDR3 is TGTGCCAGTAGTATTGGAAGGAATACGCAGTATTTT. The chain joins TRBV19 to TRBJ2-3, with no clear D. Germline lookup yields CDR1 LNHDA and CDR2 SQIVND (reference sequence). The CDR3 is 12 residues long. Trimming took off 3 bases at V and 7 bases at J, with 8 bases between the two ends.

This clonotype was counted a few times. The rearrangement joins TRBV5-1 to TRBJ1-4, with TRBD1 matching 8 bases. J gave up 5 bases and V 4 bases, and 7 bases lay outside the gene matches. Germline CDR1 is SGHRS and CDR2 is YFSETQ. The CDR3 sequence is 15 residues long. The CDR3: CASSPPGQENEKLFF. CDR3 DNA sequence: TGCGCCAGCAGCCCTCCGGGACAGGAGAATGAAAAACTGTTTTTT. Drawing the rest from reference TRBV5-1 and TRBJ1-4, the complete variable domain is KAGVTQTPRYLIKTRGQQVTLSCSPISGHRSVSWYQQTPGQGLQFLFEYFSETQRNKGNFPGRFSGRQFSNSRSEMNVSTLELGDSALYLCASSPPGQENEKLFFGSGTQLSVL.

The CDR3 sequence: CASSLSVSENGYTF. The CDR3, as DNA: TGTGCCAGCAGTTTATCGGTATCCGAGAATGGCTACACCTTC. This chain joins TRBV27 and TRBJ1-2; no firm D call. This CDR3 spans 14 amino acids. V lost 0 bases to trimming and J lost 6 bases, with 11 bases between them. The germline gives CDR1 MNHEY, CDR2 SMNVEV (reference sequence).

This clonotype was seen just once. The V gene is TRBV15, the J gene TRBJ2-3; 10 nucleotides agree with TRBD2. Unmatched junction bases numbered 5, after V lost 4 bases and J lost 1 base. Germline assignment: CDR1 LNHNV and CDR2 YYDKDF (reference sequence). The CDR3 sequence is 16 residues long. CDR3 loop: CATSKLAGTRTDTQYF. The DNA of the CDR3 is TGTGCCACCAGCAAACTAGCGGGGACTCGCACAGATACGCAGTATTTT.

This clonotype has at least ten counts. This chain links TRBV4-1 with TRBJ1-5; D is unresolved. Looked up from germline, CDR1 is MGHRA and CDR2 is YSYEKL. This CDR3 is built from 15 residues. Deletions cut 1 base from V and 1 base from J, with 8 bases between. The CDR3 spells CASSQVGGSNQPQHF. As DNA, the CDR3 is TGCGCCAGCAGCCAAGTAGGTGGGAGCAATCAGCCCCAGCATTTT.

The chain carries TRBV6-1 and TRBJ2-3; 9 bases map to TRBD2. Germline V gives CDR1 MNHNS, CDR2 SASEGT. Unmatched junction bases numbered 11, after V lost 1 base and J lost 3 bases. This CDR3 is built from 18 residues. CDR3 coding DNA: TGTGCCAGCAGTGAAGGCCGCAGCCAGCGGGGGGCTACAGATACGCAGTATTTT. Its translation is CASSEGRSQRGATDTQYF.

Turning to this clonotype: A read error may be the cause here, since a much bigger clone is one base away. The chain carries TRBV7-8 and TRBJ2-2; tentative D call: TRBD2 (7 bases). The CDR3 runs to 18 residues. The V end was cut by 2 bases, the J end by 5 bases, with 21 bases between. Looked up from germline, CDR1 is SGHVS and CDR2 is FQNEAQ. As DNA, the CDR3 is TGTGCCAGCAGCTTAACCAGGGAGTTGGGGGGGCCGACCGGGGAGCTGTTTTTT. Encoded protein: CASSLTRELGGPTGELFF.

This clonotype has only a few counts. This chain uses TRBV7-8 with TRBJ1-5, with D perhaps matching TRBD1 (5 bases). CDR3 length equals 15 residues. The V and J ends lost 5 bases and 0 bases respectively, with 11 bases between them. Germline lookup yields CDR1 SGHVS and CDR2 FQNEAQ. The CDR3 here is CASSPGHNSNQPQHF. DNA for the CDR3: TGTGCCAGCAGCCCAGGACACAATAGCAATCAGCCCCAGCATTTT.

This clonotype came up many times. The rearrangement uses TRBV12-3 or TRBV12-4 and TRBJ2-7; D is unresolved. CDR3 length equals 15 residues. Between the trimmed V and J ends, which lost 6 bases and 2 bases, there was a span of 17 bases. The CDR3 loop reads CASSPTRLGTYEQYV. The CDR3 coding sequence is TGTGCCAGCAGCCCCACTCGACTCGGCACCTACGAGCAGTACGTC.

In this sample, this clonotype turned up many times. The rearrangement links TRBV7-8 to TRBJ2-2, with no clear D. CDR1 is SGHVS, CDR2 FQNEAQ, per germline. The CDR3 is 16 residues long. The germline V and J ends were trimmed by 5 bases and 4 bases, with 17 bases remaining between them. CDR3 coding DNA: TGTGCCAGCAGCCCCCGGGCCCATATGGGCACCGGGGAGCTGTTTTTT. Protein sequence: CASSPRAHMGTGELFF. The complete variable domain, with remaining parts taken from reference TRBV7-8 and TRBJ2-2, reads GAGVSQSPRYKVAKRGQDVALRCDPISGHVSLFWYQQALGQGPEFLTYFQNEAQLDKSGLPSDRFFAERPEGSVSTLKIQRTQQEDSAVYLCASSPRAHMGTGELFFGEGSRLTVL.

The chain employs TRBV24-1 and TRBJ1-5, with D uncertain. The germline V gene encodes CDR1 KGHDR and CDR2 SFDVKD. V gave up 2 bases and J gave up 5 bases, with 12 bases separating them. There are 15 residues in the CDR3. As DNA, the CDR3 is TGTGCCACCAGTGATTCTCGGGCGCGGGATCAGCCCCAGCATTTT. Its protein is CATSDSRARDQPQHF.

The CDR3 protein is CASSIVLGPGNTEAFF. Written as DNA, the CDR3 is TGTGCCAGTAGTATAGTCCTGGGGCCGGGGAACACTGAAGCTTTCTTT. The chain has TRBV19 and TRBJ1-1; a weak D match, TRBD1 (5 bases). The CDR3 consists of 16 residues. Deletions cut 1 base from V and 1 base from J, with 13 bases between. Germline CDR1 reads LNHDA; CDR2 reads SQIVND (reference sequence).

This clonotype has a handful of counts. The chain is built from TRBV5-5 and TRBJ1-4, with TRBD1 as a possible D gene (6 bases). The CDR3 contains 15 residues. With 3 bases removed from V and 8 bases from J, the gap between germline ends came to 17 bases. The germline V gene has CDR1 SGHKS and CDR2 YYEKEE (reference sequence). The CDR3 reads CASSSRQAMGEKLFF. CDR3 nucleotide sequence: TGTGCCAGCAGCTCGAGACAGGCCATGGGGGAAAAACTGTTTTTT. Using reference TRBV5-5 and TRBJ1-4 for the parts outside the CDR3, the full variable domain is DAGVTQSPTHLIKTRGQQVTLRCSPISGHKSVSWYQQVLGQGPQFIFQYYEKEERGRGNFPDRFSARQFPNYSSELNVNALLLGDSALYLCASSSRQAMGEKLFFGSGTQLSVL.

This clonotype has a handful of counts. The chain links TRBV7-9 to TRBJ2-2; no reliable D call. CDR1 is SEHNR and CDR2 is FQNEAQ in the germline V gene (reference sequence). This CDR3 is 13 amino acids long. Trimming pared 3 bases from V and 6 bases from J, leaving 8 bases between. CDR3 in amino acids: CASSLKGSGELFF. CDR3 DNA: TGTGCCAGCAGCTTGAAAGGCTCCGGGGAGCTGTTTTTT.

V and J are TRBV6-1 and TRBJ2-1; 9 nucleotides align to TRBD2. This CDR3 is 15 amino acids long. V lost 7 bases to trimming and J lost 2 bases; unmatched junction nucleotides: 6. Germline-derived CDR1 and CDR2 are MNHNS and SASEGT. The CDR3 DNA sequence: TGTGCCAGCACAATTAGCGGGGGCACCTACAATGAGCAGTTCTTC. It translates to CASTISGGTYNEQFF.

J is TRBJ2-3 and V is TRBV6-2 or TRBV6-3, with D tentatively TRBD1 (6 bases). CDR3 length: 16 residues. The V gene lost 5 bases and the J gene lost 1 base, with 16 bases spanning the gap. The germline gives CDR1 MNHEY, CDR2 SVGEGT. In DNA form, the CDR3 reads TGTGCCAGCAGTCGCTTGACAGGAATTGGCACAGATACGCAGTATTTT. It specifies CASSRLTGIGTDTQYF.